Listed here are 30 T cell receptor beta chains from one sample, sequenced in a study of CD8 T cells in Susac syndrome. Random hexamers were used to reverse transcribe roughly 0.5 to 1 ug of RNA. TCRdb called the immunoSEQ multiplex PCR reads again in MiXCR, with one record for every CDR3 protein. The sample carries 160,000 or so distinct CDR3 sequences, around 93% recorded once. Source material: CD4+ T cells from PBMCs. The receptors were sampled from a human donor in good health.

J is TRBJ1-2 and V is TRBV29-1; 10 nucleotides line up with TRBD1. This CDR3 has 14 amino acids. Looked up from germline, CDR1 is SQVTM and CDR2 is ANQGSEA. V lost 2 bases to trimming and J lost 6 bases; unmatched junction nucleotides: 6. CDR3 bases: TGCAGCGTTGAAAGACAGGGGGCTGGAGATGGCTACACCTTC. Translation: CSVERQGAGDGYTF.

The V call is TRBV7-2, the J call TRBJ2-2; no firm D call. Trimming shortened V by 2 bases and J by 7 bases, and 11 bases separated the two germline ends. Germline CDR1 reads SGHTA; CDR2 reads FQGNSA. The CDR3 has 14 amino acids. CDR3 sequence: CASSLWSVRGELFF. Here the CDR3 DNA reads TGTGCCAGCAGCTTATGGTCCGTGCGCGGGGAGCTGTTTTTT.

The rearrangement uses TRBV19 and TRBJ2-3; the match to TRBD2 covers 10 bases. Germline V gene lookup returns CDR1 LNHDA and CDR2 SQIVND (reference sequence). The CDR3 runs 17 residues. With V trimmed by 1 base and J by 1 base, 5 bases remained unmatched. CDR3 bases: TGTGCCAGTAGTATAGCTAGCGGGGGCACGGGCACAGATACGCAGTATTTT. This translates into CASSIASGGTGTDTQYF. Variable domain in full (rest from reference TRBV19 and TRBJ2-3): DGGITQSPKYLFRKEGQNVTLSCEQNLNHDAMYWYRQDPGQGLRLIYYSQIVNDFQKGDIAEGYSVSREKKESFPLTVTSAQKNPTAFYLCASSIASGGTGTDTQYFGPGTRLTVL.

This chain uses TRBV9 with TRBJ1-1; a weak D match, TRBD1 (5 bases). Germline V gene data show CDR1 as SGDLS and CDR2 as YYNGEE. CDR3 length equals 14 residues. Trimming took 0 bases from V and 7 from J, leaving 13 bases between them. The CDR3 DNA reads TGTGCCAGCAGCGTAGGGGACGGCGATCGTGAAGCTTTCTTT. Its translation is CASSVGDGDREAFF. Full variable domain (missing parts from reference TRBV9 and TRBJ1-1): DSGVTQTPKHLITATGQRVTLRCSPRSGDLSVYWYQQSLDQGLQFLIQYYNGEERAKGNILERFSAQQFPDLHSELNLSSLELGDSALYFCASSVGDGDREAFFGQGTRLTVV.

The CDR3 region has the DNA TGCAGCGTTGACAGGACCCCCTACAATGAGCAGTTCTTC. This encodes CSVDRTPYNEQFF. This chain uses TRBV29-1 with TRBJ2-1; D gene uncertain. Looked up from germline, CDR1 is SQVTM and CDR2 is ANQGSEA. V was cut by 3 bases and J by 2 bases, with 8 bases left in between. The CDR3 extends over 13 amino acids.

The CDR3: CASRGPDTQYF. For the CDR3, the DNA is TGTGCCAGCAGAGGGCCGGATACGCAGTATTTT. This chain uses TRBV12-3 or TRBV12-4 with TRBJ2-3; no reliable D call. V was clipped by 6 bases and J by 6 bases, with 7 bases between them. The CDR3 consists of 11 residues.

J is TRBJ1-1 and V is TRBV7-8, with TRBD1 matching over 7 bases. The CDR3 totals 17 residues. Trimming removed 7 bases from V and 1 base from J; junction bases left unmatched: 15. Per germline, CDR1 SGHVS and CDR2 FQNEAQ. CDR3 in DNA: TGTGCCAGCACGGCCTGGGCAGGGGGGGGGTCGAACACTGAAGCTTTCTTT. Its translation: CASTAWAGGGSNTEAFF.

This sequence joins TRBV18 and TRBJ1-5, with D unresolved. The CDR3 has 17 residues. Germline loops: CDR1 KGHSH, CDR2 LQKENI. V gave up 3 bases and J gave up 0 bases, with 15 bases separating them. Here the CDR3 reads CASSPNSGSYSNQPQHF. The CDR3 DNA sequence: TGTGCCAGCTCACCCAACTCGGGCTCCTATAGCAATCAGCCCCAGCATTTT. Looking up the rest from reference TRBV18 and TRBJ1-5 gives the full variable domain: NAGVMQNPRHLVRRRGQEARLRCSPMKGHSHVYWYRQLPEEGLKFMVYLQKENIIDESGMPKERFSAEFPKEGPSILRIQQVVRGDSAAYFCASSPNSGSYSNQPQHFGDGTRLSIL.

The V and J genes are TRBV4-2 and TRBJ1-2; no definite D call. The germline V gene encodes CDR1 LGHNA and CDR2 YNFKEQ. The germline V and J ends were trimmed by 3 bases and 1 base, with 9 bases remaining between them. The CDR3 is 14 amino acids. CDR3 nucleotide sequence: TGTGCCAGCAGCCACGTTGAGGGTAACTATGGCTACACCTTC. Protein: CASSHVEGNYGYTF.

The V and J genes are TRBV11-1 and TRBJ2-1; 8 nucleotides agree with TRBD1. The V segment lost 5 bases and the J segment 8 bases; nucleotides outside the gene matches: 5. The CDR3 totals 13 residues. In germline, CDR1 is SGHAT, CDR2 FQDESV (reference sequence). CDR3 bases: TGTGCCAGCAGCATGGACAGGGACCATGAGCAGTTCTTC. It specifies CASSMDRDHEQFF.

The rearrangement joins TRBV11-1 to TRBJ2-7; D possibly corresponds to TRBD1 (6 bases). Germline assignment: CDR1 SGHAT and CDR2 FQDESV (reference sequence). Trimming took 5 bases from V and 2 from J, leaving 13 bases between them. The CDR3 length is 14 residues. CDR3 in DNA: TGTGCCAGCAGCCGAGGACAGCTTGCCTACGAGCAGTACTTC. Its protein is CASSRGQLAYEQYF.

V is TRBV29-1 and J is TRBJ2-7; 8 nucleotides align to TRBD1. Germline-derived CDR1 and CDR2 are SQVTM and ANQGSEA. The CDR3 is 17 residues long. J was trimmed by 0 bases and V by 2 bases; bases with no gene match: 12. In DNA form, the CDR3 reads TGCAGCGTTGAAAAAGGCTCCGGGACAGGAAGCTCCTACGAGCAGTACTTC. Amino acid sequence: CSVEKGSGTGSSYEQYF.

This clonotype has a single count. This chain links TRBV5-1 with TRBJ1-1; 8 nucleotides match TRBD1. CDR3 length: 16 residues. V dropped 5 bases and J dropped 1; count of bases not matched to a gene: 10. Germline CDR1 reads SGHRS; CDR2 reads YFSETQ. In DNA, the CDR3 is TGCGCCAGCAGAAGGACAGGGCGGCGTCAGAACACTGAAGCTTTCTTT. Protein sequence: CASRRTGRRQNTEAFF. The entire variable domain, with the rest obtained from reference TRBV5-1 and TRBJ1-1, is as follows: KAGVTQTPRYLIKTRGQQVTLSCSPISGHRSVSWYQQTPGQGLQFLFEYFSETQRNKGNFPGRFSGRQFSNSRSEMNVSTLELGDSALYLCASRRTGRRQNTEAFFGQGTRLTVV.

This rearrangement joins TRBV9 to TRBJ2-7, with TRBD1 matching 12 bases. Germline V lookup: CDR1 SGDLS, CDR2 YYNGEE. V dropped 4 bases and J dropped 5; count of bases not matched to a gene: 4. The CDR3 contains 14 residues. Here the CDR3 DNA reads TGTGCCAGCAGCTTCGGGACAGGGGGCGACGAGCAGTACTTC. Its translation is CASSFGTGGDEQYF.

The genes are TRBV29-1 and TRBJ2-1, with 7 positions matching TRBD2. There are 14 residues in the CDR3. Germline V gene data show CDR1 as SQVTM and CDR2 as ANQGSEA. V trimming: 2 bases; J trimming: 2 bases; junction bases outside the gene matches: 3. CDR3 residues: CSVERAGAYNEQFF. CDR3 sequence (DNA): TGCAGCGTTGAACGGGCGGGGGCCTACAATGAGCAGTTCTTC.

This clonotype has only one observation. V usage is TRBV4-1 and J usage is TRBJ2-3; 9 bases agree with TRBD1. Per germline, CDR1 MGHRA and CDR2 YSYEKL. This CDR3 is built from 17 residues. Trimming took 6 bases from V and 2 from J; bases not matched to a gene: 12. The CDR3 sequence: CASSPVRDRVITDTQYF. The CDR3 region has the DNA TGCGCCAGCAGTCCGGTGCGGGACAGGGTCATCACAGATACGCAGTATTTT.

The chain has TRBV7-6 and TRBJ2-5; the D gene is possibly TRBD1 (6 bases). The CDR3 runs to 14 residues. The germline CDR1 and CDR2 sequences are SGHVS and FNYEAQ. V dropped 5 bases and J dropped 8 bases, with 18 bases sitting between them. The CDR3 bases are TGTGCCAGCAGCGAATCGGGACAATTCGGAACCCAGTACTTC. Translation: CASSESGQFGTQYF.

This chain uses TRBV6-1 with TRBJ2-1, with 8 nucleotides matching TRBD2. This CDR3 region has 13 residues. J lost 8 bases, V lost 8 bases, and 8 bases had no gene match. Germline CDR1 MNHNS, CDR2 SASEGT. This CDR3 reads CASRGGILYEQFF. CDR3 nucleotides: TGTGCCAGCCGGGGGGGTATTTTGTATGAGCAGTTCTTC.

The J gene is TRBJ1-2, the V gene TRBV3-1, with 10 nucleotides matching TRBD1. The CDR3 is 15 amino acids. CDR1 and CDR2 (germline): LGHDT, YNNKEL (reference sequence). Unmatched junction bases numbered 1, after V lost 1 base and J lost 2 bases. DNA of the CDR3: TGTGCCAGCAGCCAAGGGGACAGGGGCAACTATGGCTACACCTTC. The encoded protein is CASSQGDRGNYGYTF.

The chain has TRBV7-3 and TRBJ2-7, with D tentatively TRBD1 or TRBD2 (5 bases each). The CDR3 consists of 13 residues. CDR1 is SGHTA, CDR2 FQGTGA, per germline. V lost 8 bases, J lost 0 bases, and 11 bases lay in between. CDR3 DNA sequence: TGTGCCAGCGCCGAGGGGTCCTCCTACGAGCAGTACTTC. Translating gives CASAEGSSYEQYF.

The rearrangement joins TRBV29-1 to TRBJ1-4; 10 bases align to TRBD1. The V gene end was trimmed by 6 bases and the J gene end by 8 bases; junction bases not matched to a gene: 9. The CDR3 sequence is 14 residues long. Per germline, CDR1 SQVTM and CDR2 ANQGSEA. The CDR3 region is CSVATGGASEKLFF. The CDR3 coding sequence is TGCAGCGTCGCGACAGGGGGCGCGTCCGAAAAACTGTTTTTT.

This chain connects TRBV2 to TRBJ2-3; D perhaps matches TRBD1 (6 bases). The V end was cut by 8 bases, the J end by 6 bases, with 15 bases between. The germline V gene encodes CDR1 SNHLY and CDR2 FYNNEI. The CDR3 totals 13 residues. CDR3 coding DNA: TGTGCCAGCGCCGAACAGGGTACGGATACGCAGTATTTT. Translation: CASAEQGTDTQYF.

This chain links TRBV12-3 or TRBV12-4 with TRBJ1-6; D remains unclear. The CDR3 consists of 13 residues. V was shortened by 1 base and J by 15 bases, with 13 bases between the two germline ends. The CDR3 here is CASSLGAGVGLHF. In DNA, the CDR3 is TGTGCCAGCAGTTTAGGGGCTGGAGTTGGCCTCCACTTT.

The chain carries TRBV15 and TRBJ2-5; D unresolved. Germline V gives CDR1 LNHNV, CDR2 YYDKDF (reference sequence). V was shortened by 3 bases and J by 5 bases, with 13 bases between the two germline ends. The CDR3 spans 14 residues. CDR3 loop: CATSRGTIPETQYF. CDR3 coding DNA: TGTGCCACCAGCAGGGGAACTATTCCGGAGACCCAGTACTTC.

The chain combines TRBV4-1 with TRBJ1-5; tentative D call: TRBD1 (5 bases). The V end lost 0 bases, the J end lost 0 bases, and 6 bases lay between the germline ends. From germline, CDR1 is MGHRA and CDR2 YSYEKL. CDR3 size: 15 residues. The CDR3 bases are TGCGCCAGCAGCCAAGATGGGGGTAGCAATCAGCCCCAGCATTTT. Translating gives CASSQDGGSNQPQHF.

The V and J genes are TRBV30 and TRBJ1-5; D is uncertain. Per the germline V gene, CDR1 is GTSNPN and CDR2 is SVGIG (reference sequence). With 2 bases removed from V and 2 bases from J, the gap between germline ends came to 7 bases. This CDR3 is built from 13 residues. The CDR3 bases are TGTGCCTGGAGTTCACGGGGCAATCAGCCCCAGCATTTT. Residues: CAWSSRGNQPQHF.

This clonotype was recorded once. The chain carries TRBV9 and TRBJ2-7, with 8 bases that match TRBD2. The CDR3 length is 15 residues. J gave up 2 bases and V 4 bases, and 8 bases lay outside the gene matches. Germline CDR1 SGDLS, CDR2 YYNGEE. CDR3 loop: CASSLTAGAPYEQYF. The CDR3 DNA is TGTGCCAGCAGCCTCACAGCGGGGGCACCCTACGAGCAGTACTTC.

This chain uses TRBV14 with TRBJ2-1; D is ambiguous. The CDR3 is 12 residues long. Germline values: CDR1 SGHDN, CDR2 FVKESK. Trimming removed 2 bases at V and 9 bases at J, with 8 bases between. The CDR3 sequence: CASSQSRREQFF. The CDR3 DNA follows: TGTGCCAGCAGCCAAAGTCGTCGTGAGCAGTTCTTC. Full variable domain (rest looked up from reference TRBV14 and TRBJ2-1): EAGVTQFPSHSVIEKGQTVTLRCDPISGHDNLYWYRRVMGKEIKFLLHFVKESKQDESGMPNNRFLAERTGGTYSTLKVQPAELEDSGVYFCASSQSRREQFFGPGTRLTVL.

V is TRBV29-1 and J is TRBJ2-2, with 7 nucleotides matching TRBD1. After removal of 7 bases from V and 0 bases from J, the junction contained 2 bases not matched to a gene. Per germline, CDR1 SQVTM and CDR2 ANQGSEA. The CDR3 totals 13 residues. The CDR3 here is CSAGTANTGELFF. The CDR3 coding sequence is TGCAGCGCCGGGACAGCGAACACCGGGGAGCTGTTTTTT.

The chain couples TRBV24-1 to TRBJ2-2; weak D call: TRBD2 (6 bases). Germline V CDR1 and CDR2: KGHDR, SFDVKD. V was trimmed by 0 bases and J by 3 bases, leaving 13 bases between them. The CDR3 consists of 17 residues. CDR3 sequence: CATSDLLRTGDTGELFF. Here the CDR3 DNA reads TGTGCCACCAGTGATTTGCTCAGGACGGGAGACACCGGGGAGCTGTTTTTT.